Below, 20 T cell receptor beta chains from the same sample are listed, as sequenced in a study of cytomegalovirus exposure and HLA in healthy donors. PCR used 60 Vbeta primers and 13 Jbeta primers. Data came from immunoSEQ multiplex PCR; TCRdb stores just in-frame clones and leaves some out. The table shows more than 100,000 clones, with 74% occurring only once. Material: PBMCs. These receptors were obtained from a woman aged 45-59 years in good health and CMV-seropositive.

In the case of this clone: At one end, the junction sequence differs from germline, possibly due to a read error. This chain uses TRBV25-1 with TRBJ2-1; 12 nucleotides match TRBD2. CDR1 is MGHDK and CDR2 is SYGVNS in the germline V gene. The CDR3 totals 15 residues. The CDR3 nucleotides read TGTGCCAGCAGTCGACTAGCGGGGGACTACACTGAGCAGTTCTTC. This sequence encodes CASSRLAGDYTEQFF.

The table lists this clone with a few counts. This chain joins TRBV6-5 and TRBJ1-3; TRBD1 is a possible D gene (5 bases). V was trimmed by 6 bases and J by 0 bases, leaving 12 bases between them. Germline CDR1 MNHEY, CDR2 SVGAGI. The CDR3 extends over 15 amino acids. CDR3 sequence reads: CASRDGGGSGNTIYF. As DNA, the CDR3 is TGTGCCAGCAGAGACGGGGGAGGCTCTGGAAACACCATATATTTT.

This clone has a single count. The V and J genes are TRBV7-6 and TRBJ2-2; D perhaps matches TRBD1 (5 bases). Trimming took 3 bases from V and 6 from J, leaving 11 bases between them. Germline V gives CDR1 SGHVS, CDR2 FNYEAQ. The CDR3 sequence is 14 residues long. The CDR3 nucleotides are TGTGCCAGCAGCTTCTCAGGGAAGGCCGGGGAGCTGTTTTTT. Amino acid sequence: CASSFSGKAGELFF.

On this clone itself: One junction end does not reproduce the germline sequence, and a read error may be involved. The CDR3 is CARSVLAGGPGNEQFF. CDR3 bases: TGCGCCCGCAGCGTGCTAGCGGGGGGGCCTGGTAATGAGCAGTTCTTC. The V call is TRBV5-1, the J call TRBJ2-1; 12 bases are a match to TRBD2. Germline CDR1 reads SGHRS; CDR2 reads YFSETQ. The CDR3 sequence is 16 residues long.

V and J are TRBV6-1 and TRBJ1-2; D is uncertain. The V and J ends lost 4 bases and 7 bases respectively, with 25 bases between them. This CDR3 has 17 residues. Germline-derived CDR1 and CDR2 are MNHNS and SASEGT. The CDR3 spells CASSGRRTSGAKAGYTF. The CDR3 DNA reads TGTGCCAGCAGTGGCAGGAGGACCTCCGGAGCTAAAGCTGGCTACACCTTC.

This clone turned up a few times. The rearrangement uses TRBV4-1 and TRBJ2-1, with TRBD2 identical over 9 bases. Looked up from germline, CDR1 is MGHRA and CDR2 is YSYEKL. V lost 3 bases to trimming and J lost 8 bases; unmatched junction nucleotides: 14. CDR3 length equals 17 residues. This CDR3 reads CASSQGPLGRGGHEQFF. Here the CDR3 DNA reads TGCGCCAGCAGCCAGGGGCCCCTGGGGCGGGGGGGGCATGAGCAGTTCTTC.

The V call is TRBV7-9, the J call TRBJ1-4; TRBD1 agrees at 8 bases. The CDR3 has 13 residues. V lost 6 bases, J lost 8 bases, and 5 bases stayed unmatched. Germline CDR1 is SEHNR and CDR2 is FQNEAQ (reference sequence). The CDR3 DNA sequence: TGTGCCAGCAGTTGGACAGGGAGCGAAAAACTGTTTTTT. Its protein is CASSWTGSEKLFF.

The chain is built from TRBV12-5 and TRBJ1-2; weak D call: TRBD1 (5 bases). This CDR3 is 14 amino acids long. The germline gives CDR1 LGHNT, CDR2 FRNRAP. V was trimmed by 2 bases and J by 8 bases, leaving 15 bases between them. CDR3 in DNA: TGTGCTAGTGGTTTGCCCGGCTCCGGGGGAGGCTACACCTTC. It codes for CASGLPGSGGGYTF.

This clone was counted only a few times. J is TRBJ2-7 and V is TRBV7-9; a possible D gene is TRBD1 (5 bases). Deletions cut 1 base from V and 5 bases from J, with 6 bases between. Germline V gene lookup returns CDR1 SEHNR and CDR2 FQNEAQ (reference sequence). The CDR3 is 12 amino acids. This CDR3 reads CASSLVGDEQYF. The CDR3 DNA sequence: TGTGCCAGCAGCTTAGTAGGGGACGAGCAGTACTTC.

This clone was detected a few times. The chain couples TRBV4-1 to TRBJ2-4; 13 bases are shared with TRBD2. There are 20 residues in the CDR3. Germline CDR1 MGHRA, CDR2 YSYEKL. The junction had 17 bases not matched to a gene; V was cut back by 1 base and J by 8 bases. This CDR3 is CASSQGLAGGPGFPRYIQYF. In DNA, the CDR3 is TGCGCCAGCAGCCAAGGACTAGCGGGGGGCCCTGGGTTCCCTAGGTACATTCAGTACTTC.

In this sample, this clone turned up a few times. V usage is TRBV6-5 and J usage is TRBJ2-1, with TRBD1 matching 10 bases. Trimming cost V 6 bases and J 5 bases; bases outside gene matches: 7. The germline V gene has CDR1 MNHEY and CDR2 SVGAGI. The CDR3 is made up of 15 amino acids. CDR3 in DNA: TGTGCCAGCAGCTTGGACAGGGGGAACCACAATGAGCAGTTCTTC. It encodes CASSLDRGNHNEQFF.

This sequence joins TRBV13 and TRBJ2-2; 10 nucleotides align to TRBD1. V shed 6 bases and J 3 bases; nucleotides not matched to a gene: 4. The length of the CDR3 is 15 residues. Germline lookup yields CDR1 PRHDT and CDR2 FYEKMQ (reference sequence). CDR3 sequence (DNA): TGTGCCAGCAGTCCCGACAGGGGGCACACCGGGGAGCTGTTTTTT. This sequence encodes CASSPDRGHTGELFF. The variable domain in full, with the rest retrieved from reference TRBV13 and TRBJ2-2, is AAGVIQSPRHLIKEKRETATLKCYPIPRHDTVYWYQQGPGQDPQFLISFYEKMQSDKGSIPDRFSAQQFSDYHSELNMSSLELGDSALYFCASSPDRGHTGELFFGEGSRLTVL.

This clone appeared a few times. This chain connects TRBV11-3 to TRBJ1-1, with TRBD1 as a possible D gene (6 bases). Germline values: CDR1 SGHNT, CDR2 YENEEA. This CDR3 has 12 amino acids. V was trimmed by 3 bases and J by 8 bases, leaving 10 bases between them. The DNA of the CDR3 is TGTGCCAGCAGCTTTGACAGGACCGAAGCTTTCTTT. Its translation: CASSFDRTEAFF.

The chain employs TRBV11-2 and TRBJ2-7, with D perhaps TRBD2 (5 bases). Between the trimmed V and J ends, which lost 3 bases and 4 bases, there was a span of 16 bases. Germline-derived CDR1 and CDR2 are SGHAT and FQNNGV. The CDR3 length is 15 residues. CDR3 bases: TGTGCCAGCAGCTTCGGCCTAGCCACCGGGTACGAGCAGTACTTC. Protein product: CASSFGLATGYEQYF. Combining the CDR3 with reference TRBV11-2 and TRBJ2-7 gives the whole variable domain EAGVAQSPRYKIIEKRQSVAFWCNPISGHATLYWYQQILGQGPKLLIQFQNNGVVDDSQLPKDRFSAERLKGVDSTLKIQPAKLEDSAVYLCASSFGLATGYEQYFGPGTRLTVT.

The V gene is TRBV28, the J gene TRBJ2-7; a weak D match, TRBD1 (6 bases). CDR1 and CDR2 from the germline V gene are MDHEN and SYDVKM. The CDR3 covers 15 residues. V was cut by 4 bases and J by 1 base, with 14 bases left in between. This chain's CDR3 is CASSSTGRASYEQYF. CDR3 DNA sequence: TGTGCCAGCAGTTCGACAGGTCGGGCTTCCTACGAGCAGTACTTC.

About this clone itself: One end of the junction fails to match germline, which may point to a read error. The chain uses TRBV14 and TRBJ2-3; 9 nucleotides match TRBD2. The CDR3 is made up of 14 amino acids. Germline CDR1 and CDR2: SGHDN and FVKESK. DNA of the CDR3: TGTGCCAGGGAGGCGGGGGGGATCACAGATGCGCAGTATTTT. This gives the protein CAREAGGITDAQYF.

V is TRBV29-1 and J is TRBJ1-2, with D possibly matching TRBD1 (5 bases). Germline V gives CDR1 SQVTM, CDR2 ANQGSEA. V was clipped by 6 bases and J by 4 bases, with 12 bases between them. This CDR3 comprises 12 residues. Here the CDR3 reads CSVGAGLYGYTF. CDR3 sequence (DNA): TGCAGCGTCGGCGCGGGGCTCTATGGCTACACCTTC. Looking up the rest from reference TRBV29-1 and TRBJ1-2 gives the full variable domain: SAVISQKPSRDICQRGTSLTIQCQVDSQVTMMFWYRQQPGQSLTLIATANQGSEATYESGFVIDKFPISRPNLTFSTLTVSNMSPEDSSIYLCSVGAGLYGYTFGSGTRLTVV.

This sequence joins TRBV11-3 and TRBJ2-3; TRBD2 matches 9 bases. The V gene's germline CDR1 is SGHNT and CDR2 YENEEA. J gave up 9 bases and V 2 bases, and 12 bases lay outside the gene matches. The CDR3 contains 16 residues. In nucleotides, the CDR3 is TGTGCCAGCAGCTTAACTATTTCGACTAGCGGTGAGACGCAGTATTTT. This encodes CASSLTISTSGETQYF.

This clone was found a few times. The genes are TRBV6-5 and TRBJ1-5; D is unresolved. The V gene's germline CDR1 is MNHEY and CDR2 SVGAGI. CDR3 length: 14 residues. V was pared by 5 bases and J by 1 base, with 9 bases between. CDR3 DNA sequence: TGTGCCAGCAGTCCGAGGTCGAGCAATCAGCCCCAGCATTTT. Encoded protein: CASSPRSSNQPQHF.

V gene TRBV5-5 combines with J gene TRBJ1-2; 9 bases are a match to TRBD1. The trim removed 4 bases at V and 7 bases at J, leaving 11 bases unmatched. Germline V gives CDR1 SGHKS, CDR2 YYEKEE (reference sequence). The CDR3 is made up of 15 amino acids. The CDR3 coding sequence is TGTGCCAGCAGCCCGGCGGGACAGGGACAAGGTGGCTACACCTTC. Translated, it gives CASSPAGQGQGGYTF.